These 26 T cell receptor beta chains came from one sample sequenced in a study of CD8 T cells in ankylosing spondylitis (dated by TCRdb to the late 2010s). To prepare the library, 5' RACE was applied. TCRdb lists the instrument as Illumina HiSeq 2500. TCRdb ran its own pipeline on the public reads, namely fastp trimming at Q25 and MiXCR clone calling, and kept in-frame beta chains. Records with the same CDR3 protein are collapsed into one entry carrying the most frequent genes and DNA. Counted in this sample were nearly 350,000 distinct CDR3 sequences; roughly 15% of them appeared once. In total, the top ten clones hold around 1% of the sample. Sequenced: blood, either unsorted or a sorted T cell fraction (not recorded which). These receptors all stem from a male donor with ankylosing spondylitis or in good health (not recorded which).

In the case of this clonotype: A much larger clonotype is one base distant, so this may be a read error. The chain has TRBV20-1 and TRBJ2-3; D unresolved. CDR3 length equals 12 residues. Germline loops: CDR1 DFQATT, CDR2 SNEGSKA (reference sequence). Trimming took 4 bases from V and 0 from J, leaving 5 bases between them. In nucleotides, the CDR3 is TGCAGTGCTACCGGGAGCACAGATACGCAGTATTTT. It codes for CSATGSTDTQYF.

Only a few counts were recorded for this clonotype. The chain uses TRBV3-1 and TRBJ1-2; D is possibly TRBD1 (6 bases). This CDR3 is 16 amino acids long. Germline V gives CDR1 LGHDT, CDR2 YNNKEL (reference sequence). V was shortened by 3 bases and J by 7 bases, with 21 bases between the two germline ends. CDR3 protein: CASSQDPAGAARGYTF. Here the CDR3 DNA reads TGTGCCAGCAGCCAGGACCCAGCGGGGGCTGCGCGTGGCTACACCTTC. Full variable domain (missing parts from reference TRBV3-1 and TRBJ1-2): DTAVSQTPKYLVTQMGNDKSIKCEQNLGHDTMYWYKQDSKKFLKIMFSYNNKELIINETVPNRFSPKSPDKAHLNLHINSLELGDSAVYFCASSQDPAGAARGYTFGSGTRLTVV.

This clonotype occurred a few times. The chain is built from TRBV7-2 and TRBJ2-2; D is possibly TRBD2 (5 bases). Germline loops: CDR1 SGHTA, CDR2 FQGNSA. The CDR3 contains 14 residues. The V and J ends lost 5 bases and 2 bases respectively, with 9 bases between them. DNA for the CDR3: TGTGCCAGCAGCGGGAGTAGTAACACCGGGGAGCTGTTTTTT. Translation: CASSGSSNTGELFF. Full variable domain (outside the CDR3, taken from reference TRBV7-2 and TRBJ2-2): GAGVSQSPSNKVTEKGKDVELRCDPISGHTALYWYRQSLGQGLEFLIYFQGNSAPDKSGLPSDRFSAERTGGSVSTLTIQRTQQEDSAVYLCASSGSSNTGELFFGEGSRLTVL.

The chain links TRBV3-1 to TRBJ2-6; D gene ambiguous. V was pared by 0 bases and J by 4 bases, with 10 bases between. The CDR3 extends over 16 amino acids. The germline V gene has CDR1 LGHDT and CDR2 YNNKEL (reference sequence). In DNA, the CDR3 is TGTGCCAGCAGCCAAGAGGCCGCGTTAGGGGCCAACGTCCTGACTTTC. This sequence encodes CASSQEAALGANVLTF.

The chain links TRBV4-2 to TRBJ2-1; 8 nucleotides align to TRBD2. Germline loops: CDR1 LGHNA, CDR2 YNFKEQ. This CDR3 comprises 16 residues. J was trimmed by 3 bases and V by 0 bases; bases with no gene match: 4. The CDR3 nucleotides are TGTGCCAGCAGCCAAGATGTTAGCGGGATCTACAATGAGCAGTTCTTC. Translating gives CASSQDVSGIYNEQFF.

This clonotype was seen more than once but under ten times. The rearrangement links TRBV5-1 to TRBJ2-7; TRBD2 agrees at 7 bases. From germline, CDR1 is SGHRS and CDR2 YFSETQ. V lost 4 bases, J lost 2 bases, and 12 bases stayed unmatched. There are 16 residues in the CDR3. The CDR3 loop is CASSPDRGGGTYEQYF. In DNA, the CDR3 is TGCGCCAGCAGCCCCGACCGGGGCGGGGGAACCTACGAGCAGTACTTC.

The chain couples TRBV5-1 to TRBJ2-3; the D is unclear. The CDR3 sequence is 14 residues long. Per the germline V gene, CDR1 is SGHRS and CDR2 is YFSETQ. The ends were cut back, 0 bases at V and 5 bases at J, with 10 bases in the middle. CDR3 nucleotides: TGCGCCAGCAGCTTGGATGGGCTGGGAGATACGCAGTATTTT. It codes for CASSLDGLGDTQYF.

This clonotype has a count of ten or more. The genes are TRBV7-8 and TRBJ2-3; D call uncertain. This CDR3 spans 13 amino acids. Trimming shortened V by 3 bases and J by 3 bases, and 7 bases separated the two germline ends. CDR1 and CDR2 (germline): SGHVS, FQNEAQ. The CDR3 spells CASSFYETDTQYF. CDR3 nucleotides: TGTGCCAGCAGCTTTTATGAGACAGATACGCAGTATTTT.

This clonotype was observed many times. The V call is TRBV12-3 or TRBV12-4, the J call TRBJ1-6; possible D gene TRBD1, 5 bases. Trimming took off 5 bases at V and 9 bases at J, with 14 bases between the two ends. This CDR3 region has 14 residues. The CDR3 loop reads CASSQGARGSPLHF. The CDR3 bases are TGTGCCAGCAGTCAGGGTGCGAGGGGTTCACCCCTCCACTTT.

Ten or more counts support this clonotype. The chain is built from TRBV6-4 and TRBJ2-1; 11 bases match TRBD1. CDR3 size: 14 residues. The V and J ends lost 2 bases and 6 bases, in that order; junction bases with no gene match: 0. CDR1 MRHNA and CDR2 SNTAGT come from the germline V gene. CDR3 amino acids: CASSDGTGGNEQFF. CDR3 coding DNA: TGTGCCAGCAGTGACGGGACAGGGGGCAATGAGCAGTTCTTC.

This chain uses TRBV12-3 or TRBV12-4 with TRBJ2-5; D might be TRBD2 (6 bases). This CDR3 comprises 12 residues. Between the trimmed V and J ends, which lost 5 bases and 9 bases, there was a span of 13 bases. DNA for the CDR3: TGTGCCAGCAGTCGGGGGACCCCATCCCAGTACTTC. Protein sequence: CASSRGTPSQYF.

V and J are TRBV4-1 and TRBJ1-2; maybe TRBD1 (5 bases). With 8 bases removed from V and 3 bases from J, the gap between germline ends came to 19 bases. From germline, CDR1 is MGHRA and CDR2 YSYEKL. The CDR3 runs to 15 residues. The CDR3 sequence: CASLRGPGGDYGYTF. CDR3 bases: TGCGCCAGCCTCCGGGGCCCAGGAGGGGACTATGGCTACACCTTC.

This clonotype was counted a few times. V gene TRBV6-5 combines with J gene TRBJ2-3; D possibly corresponds to TRBD2 (7 bases). The CDR3 sequence is 19 residues long. The V end lost 4 bases, the J end lost 0 bases, and 23 bases lay between the germline ends. Germline V gives CDR1 MNHEY, CDR2 SVGAGI. CDR3 sequence reads: CASSSPYGGGFSSTDTQYF. The CDR3 DNA follows: TGTGCCAGCAGTTCCCCCTATGGCGGGGGCTTCTCTAGCACAGATACGCAGTATTTT.

Here the CDR3 DNA reads TGTGCCATCAGTCCTTTGGGGGCCACAGATACGCAGTATTTT. It is translated as CAISPLGATDTQYF. The chain recombines TRBV10-3 with TRBJ2-3; the D gene is possibly TRBD1 (6 bases). The CDR3 contains 14 residues. V was cut by 5 bases and J by 2 bases, with 11 bases left in between. Germline V gives CDR1 ENHRY, CDR2 SYGVKD.

This sequence joins TRBV5-1 and TRBJ2-6; possibly TRBD2 for D (6 bases). V was pared by 0 bases and J by 2 bases, with 18 bases between. Germline values: CDR1 SGHRS, CDR2 YFSETQ. This CDR3 is built from 19 residues. Here the CDR3 reads CASSLVGGSASPGANVLTF. Here the CDR3 DNA reads TGCGCCAGCAGCTTGGTTGGGGGGTCCGCCTCTCCTGGGGCCAACGTCCTGACTTTC.

This clonotype was observed a handful of times. The CDR3 is CASSGGNLNTEAFF. CDR3 bases: TGCGCCAGCAGCGGGGGCAACTTGAACACTGAAGCTTTCTTT. The rearrangement joins TRBV5-1 to TRBJ1-1, with a possible D match to TRBD1 (6 bases). CDR3 length: 14 residues. V shed 4 bases and J shed 0 bases, with 10 bases lying between them. CDR1 is SGHRS, CDR2 YFSETQ, per germline.

The chain combines TRBV20-1 with TRBJ2-7, with 7 positions matching TRBD1. Germline V gene data show CDR1 as DFQATT and CDR2 as SNEGSKA (reference sequence). There are 13 residues in the CDR3. V dropped 6 bases and J dropped 2; count of bases not matched to a gene: 7. In nucleotides, the CDR3 is TGCAGTGCGCCCCGGGACAGTCCCTACGAGCAGTACTTC. Residues: CSAPRDSPYEQYF.

In this sample, this clonotype turned up a few times. V gene TRBV12-3 or TRBV12-4 combines with J gene TRBJ1-6; D perhaps matches TRBD1 (5 bases). The CDR3 runs to 14 residues. V was clipped by 1 base and J by 10 bases, with 11 bases between them. DNA of the CDR3: TGTGCCAGCAGTTTAGGATTTTGGGACTCACCCCTCCACTTT. It yields the protein CASSLGFWDSPLHF.

The V call is TRBV10-3, the J call TRBJ2-2, with TRBD1 matching 8 bases. This CDR3 contains 13 residues. V lost 11 bases, J lost 5 bases, and 7 bases stayed unmatched. Germline lookup yields CDR1 ENHRY and CDR2 SYGVKD. The CDR3 loop reads CASVRGLTGELFF. DNA for the CDR3: TGTGCCTCAGTCAGGGGGCTTACCGGGGAGCTGTTTTTT.

This clonotype has more than one count but fewer than ten. The V gene is TRBV4-1, the J gene TRBJ2-5, with 12 bases lining up with TRBD2. The CDR3 is 18 residues long. Germline V gene sequence: CDR1 MGHRA, CDR2 YSYEKL. J was trimmed by 4 bases and V by 3 bases; bases with no gene match: 12. This CDR3 reads CASSHGLAGILVGETQYF. DNA of the CDR3: TGCGCCAGCAGCCACGGACTAGCGGGAATCTTAGTAGGAGAGACCCAGTACTTC.

The chain carries TRBV4-2 and TRBJ2-1; D call uncertain. The germline CDR1 and CDR2 sequences are LGHNA and YNFKEQ. This CDR3 comprises 16 residues. V lost 1 base and J 5 bases, leaving 15 bases between the germline ends. The CDR3: CASSQVERLPDNEQFF. CDR3 nucleotides: TGTGCCAGCAGCCAAGTCGAGAGACTCCCGGACAATGAGCAGTTCTTC.

The chain carries TRBV12-3 or TRBV12-4 and TRBJ1-6; no clear D gene. This CDR3 region has 16 residues. The V gene lost 1 base and the J gene lost 4 bases, with 11 bases spanning the gap. CDR3 loop: CASSLVRGNYNSPLHF. The CDR3 DNA follows: TGTGCCAGCAGTTTAGTCCGGGGTAATTATAATTCACCCCTCCACTTT.

The V call is TRBV5-6, the J call TRBJ2-4, with D possibly matching TRBD1 (6 bases). The CDR3 runs to 15 residues. V shed 0 bases and J shed 3 bases, with 10 bases lying between them. Germline V gives CDR1 SGHDT, CDR2 YYEEEE. The CDR3 DNA sequence: TGTGCCAGCAGCTTGGCAGGGGACGACAAAAACATTCAGTACTTC. Translation: CASSLAGDDKNIQYF.

This clonotype showed up just a few times. The chain employs TRBV27 and TRBJ2-1; the D is unclear. CDR1 is MNHEY and CDR2 is SMNVEV in the germline V gene (reference sequence). The CDR3 spans 15 residues. With 5 bases removed from V and 0 bases from J, the gap between germline ends came to 11 bases. CDR3 amino acids: CASSVFYRSYNEQFF. The CDR3 DNA reads as TGTGCCAGCAGTGTATTTTACCGCTCCTACAATGAGCAGTTCTTC.

The chain recombines TRBV9 with TRBJ2-7; D is uncertain. Germline V gene lookup returns CDR1 SGDLS and CDR2 YYNGEE. CDR3 length: 13 amino acids. Trimming cost V 1 base and J 7 bases, with 12 bases left between them. The CDR3 DNA reads as TGTGCCAGCAGCGTACGGACCCTTGGTGAGCAGTACTTC. Protein sequence: CASSVRTLGEQYF.

This clonotype has more than one count but fewer than ten. The chain employs TRBV19 and TRBJ1-5; possibly TRBD1 for D (6 bases). The CDR3 is 16 amino acids. Germline CDR1 reads LNHDA; CDR2 reads SQIVND (reference sequence). V was cut by 1 base and J by 0 bases, with 10 bases left in between. The CDR3 region is CASSIATGFSNQPQHF. CDR3 bases: TGTGCCAGTAGTATAGCCACAGGGTTTAGCAATCAGCCCCAGCATTTT.